This TCR beta chain was obtained from a study of metastatic and nonmetastatic thyroid tumors. Study-wide context: Where malignant and benign thyroid patients were concerned, repertoires were compared across blood and tumor or nodule tissue. Broader study findings: Within blood and tumor, benign nodules reportedly had significantly lower TCR beta diversity than malignant thyroid tumors did.

In this sample, this clone turned up a few times. Its target is unknown. Original handling: To classify distant metastasis in papillary thyroid cancer, a model was built from CDR3 differences across clinicopathological groups. TCRdb redid the clone calls on the PCR reads using MiXCR. TCRdb, not the original authors, processed these V and J calls. The repertoire holds about 20,000 clones, with 25% to 30% as singletons. No treatment had been given to any patient before thyroid surgery. CDR3 length: 18 residues. V lost 1 base and J lost 4, with 22 bases in between. Germline CDR1 reads MDHEN; CDR2 reads SYDVKM.

Material for sequencing was tumor tissue. This chain connects TRBV28 to TRBJ1-2; no reliable D call. The receptor comes from a male donor with papillary thyroid cancer or a benign thyroid nodule (not recorded which). Some clones in this sample may be carry-over from other donors' samples. In nucleotides, the CDR3 is TGTGCCAGCAGTTTATCCCTCATGCAGCGTAGGACTCTCTATGGCTACACCTTC. As protein: CASSLSLMQRRTLYGYTF.